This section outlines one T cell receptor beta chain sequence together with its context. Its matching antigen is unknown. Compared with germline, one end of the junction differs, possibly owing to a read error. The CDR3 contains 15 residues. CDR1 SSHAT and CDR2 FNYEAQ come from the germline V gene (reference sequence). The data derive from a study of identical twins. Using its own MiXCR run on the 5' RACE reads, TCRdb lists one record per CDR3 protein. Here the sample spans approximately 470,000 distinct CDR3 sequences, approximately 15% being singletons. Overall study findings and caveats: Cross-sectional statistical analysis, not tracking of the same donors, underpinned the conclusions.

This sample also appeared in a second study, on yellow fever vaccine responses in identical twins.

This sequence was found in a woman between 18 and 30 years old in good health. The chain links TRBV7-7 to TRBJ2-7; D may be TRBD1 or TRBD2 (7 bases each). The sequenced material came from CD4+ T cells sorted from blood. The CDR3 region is CASSPGGARSYEQYF. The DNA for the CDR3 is TGTGCTAGCAGCCCAGGGGGGGCTCGCTCCTACGAGCAGTACTTC.